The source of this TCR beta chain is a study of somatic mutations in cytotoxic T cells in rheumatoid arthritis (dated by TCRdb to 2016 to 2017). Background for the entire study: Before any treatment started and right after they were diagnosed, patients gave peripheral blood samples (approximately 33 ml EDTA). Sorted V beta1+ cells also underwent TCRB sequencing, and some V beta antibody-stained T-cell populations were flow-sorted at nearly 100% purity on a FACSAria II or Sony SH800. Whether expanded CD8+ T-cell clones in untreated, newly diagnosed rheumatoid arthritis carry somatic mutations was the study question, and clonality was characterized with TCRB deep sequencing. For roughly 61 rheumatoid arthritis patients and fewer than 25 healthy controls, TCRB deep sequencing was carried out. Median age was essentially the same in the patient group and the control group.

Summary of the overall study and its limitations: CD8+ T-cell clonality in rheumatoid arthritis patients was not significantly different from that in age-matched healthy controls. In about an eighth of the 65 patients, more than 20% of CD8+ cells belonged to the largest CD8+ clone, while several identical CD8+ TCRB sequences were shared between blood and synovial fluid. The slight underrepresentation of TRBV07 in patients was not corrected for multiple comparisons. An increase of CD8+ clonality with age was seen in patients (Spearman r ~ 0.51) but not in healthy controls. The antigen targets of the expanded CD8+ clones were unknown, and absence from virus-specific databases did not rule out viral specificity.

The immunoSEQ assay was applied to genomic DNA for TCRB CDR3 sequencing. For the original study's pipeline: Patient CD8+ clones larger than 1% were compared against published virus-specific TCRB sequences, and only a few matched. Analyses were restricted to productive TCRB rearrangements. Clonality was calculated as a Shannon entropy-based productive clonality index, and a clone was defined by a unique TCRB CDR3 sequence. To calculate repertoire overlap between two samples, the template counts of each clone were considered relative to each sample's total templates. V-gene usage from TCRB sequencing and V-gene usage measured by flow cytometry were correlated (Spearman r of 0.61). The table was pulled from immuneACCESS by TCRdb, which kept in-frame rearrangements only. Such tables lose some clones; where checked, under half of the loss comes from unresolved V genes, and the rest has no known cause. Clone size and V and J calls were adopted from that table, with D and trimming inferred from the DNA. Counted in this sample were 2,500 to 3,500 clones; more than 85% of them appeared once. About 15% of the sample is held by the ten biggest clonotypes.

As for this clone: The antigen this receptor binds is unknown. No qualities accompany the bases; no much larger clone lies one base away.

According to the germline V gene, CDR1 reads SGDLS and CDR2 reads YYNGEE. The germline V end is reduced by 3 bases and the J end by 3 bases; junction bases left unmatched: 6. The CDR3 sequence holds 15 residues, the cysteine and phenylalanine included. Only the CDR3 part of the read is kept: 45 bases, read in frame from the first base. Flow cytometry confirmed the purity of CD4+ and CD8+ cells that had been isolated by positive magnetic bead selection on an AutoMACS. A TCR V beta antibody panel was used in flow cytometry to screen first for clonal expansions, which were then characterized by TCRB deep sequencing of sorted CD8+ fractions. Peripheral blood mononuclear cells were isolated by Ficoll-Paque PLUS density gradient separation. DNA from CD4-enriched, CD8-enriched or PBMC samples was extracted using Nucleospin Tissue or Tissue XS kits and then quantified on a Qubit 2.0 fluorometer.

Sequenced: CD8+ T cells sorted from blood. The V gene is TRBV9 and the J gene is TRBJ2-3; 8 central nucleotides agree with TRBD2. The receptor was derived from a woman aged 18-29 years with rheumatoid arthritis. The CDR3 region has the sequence CASSALAGNTDTQYF. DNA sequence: TGTGCCAGCAGCGCCTTAGCGGGAAATACAGATACGCAGTATTTT.